This TCR beta chain emerged from a study of early T cells in non-severe SARS-CoV-2 infection. TCRdb re-called the 5' RACE reads with MiXCR, one entry per CDR3 protein. Of about 67,000 distinct CDR3 sequences listed, under 14% were seen once; the top ten hold roughly 3.8%. In its sample, this clonotype was seen many times. With 8 bases clipped from V and 6 bases from J, the junction kept 5 bases outside the gene matches. Germline CDR1 and CDR2: MNHEY and SMNVEV (reference sequence). This CDR3 comprises 13 residues. This chain links TRBV27 with TRBJ1-5; 9 positions agree with TRBD1. The TCR comes from an adult who was a healthcare worker with PCR-confirmed SARS-CoV-2 infection or an uninfected control (not recorded which). The sample consisted of whole blood. CDR3 loop: CASGRDRVQPQHF. The CDR3 DNA is TGTGCCAGCGGGAGGGACAGGGTTCAGCCCCAGCATTTT.